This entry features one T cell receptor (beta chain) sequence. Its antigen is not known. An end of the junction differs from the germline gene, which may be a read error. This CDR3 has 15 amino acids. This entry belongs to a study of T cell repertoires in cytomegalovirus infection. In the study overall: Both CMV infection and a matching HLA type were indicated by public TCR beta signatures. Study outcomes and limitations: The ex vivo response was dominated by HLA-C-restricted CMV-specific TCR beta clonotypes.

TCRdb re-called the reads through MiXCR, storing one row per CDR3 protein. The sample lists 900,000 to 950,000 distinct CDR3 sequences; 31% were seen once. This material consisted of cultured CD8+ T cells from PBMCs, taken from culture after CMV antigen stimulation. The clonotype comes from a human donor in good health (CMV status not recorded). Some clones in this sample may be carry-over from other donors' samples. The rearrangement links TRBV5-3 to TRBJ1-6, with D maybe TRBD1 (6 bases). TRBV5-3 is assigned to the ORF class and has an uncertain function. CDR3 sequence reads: CASSLGQGSNSPLHF. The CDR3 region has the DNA TGTGCCAGCAGCTTGGGGCAGGGGAGTAATTCACCCCTCCACTTT.